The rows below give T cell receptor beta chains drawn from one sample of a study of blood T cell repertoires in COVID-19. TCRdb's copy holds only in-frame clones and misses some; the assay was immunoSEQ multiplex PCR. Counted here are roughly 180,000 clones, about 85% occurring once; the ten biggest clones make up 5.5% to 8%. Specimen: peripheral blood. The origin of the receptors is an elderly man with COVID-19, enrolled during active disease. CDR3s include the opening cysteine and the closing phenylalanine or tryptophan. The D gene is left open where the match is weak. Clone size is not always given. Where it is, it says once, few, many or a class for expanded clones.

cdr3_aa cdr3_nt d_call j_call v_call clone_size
CASRHSPAGENEQFF TGCGCCAGCAGGCACTCCCCAGCGGGGGAAAATGAGCAGTTCTTC TRBD2 TRBJ2-1 TRBV5-1 -
CASSLNSGPTDTQYF TGTGCCAGCAGCTTGAATAGCGGGCCGACAGATACGCAGTATTTT TRBD2 TRBJ2-3 TRBV11-1 -
CASSLEGGGSGANVLTF TGTGCCAGCAGCTTAGAAGGCGGGGGGTCTGGGGCCAACGTCCTGACTTTC TRBD2 TRBJ2-6 TRBV11-3 -
CSATGSESEAFF TGCAGCGCCACAGGGTCGGAGTCTGAAGCTTTCTTT - TRBJ1-1 TRBV29-1 -
CASSPWGQSNYGYTF TGTGCCAGCAGCCCATGGGGACAGAGTAACTATGGCTACACCTTC TRBD1 TRBJ1-2 TRBV5-4 -
CASSSGTGRDTEAFF TGTGCCAGCAGCTCGGGCACAGGGAGAGACACTGAAGCTTTCTTT - TRBJ1-1 TRBV7-9 once
CASSPVGREANYGYTF TGTGCCAGCTCACCCGTTGGACGGGAAGCTAACTATGGCTACACCTTC - TRBJ1-2 TRBV18 -
CASSLDRDQPQHF TGTGCCAGCAGTTTAGATCGGGATCAGCCCCAGCATTTT - TRBJ1-5 TRBV27 -
CASSIQGMLQETQYF TGTGCCAGCAGCATACAGGGGATGTTACAAGAGACCCAGTACTTC TRBD1 TRBJ2-5 TRBV7-2 -
CASTEDRETQYF TGTGCCAGCACGGAGGACCGAGAGACCCAGTACTTC - TRBJ2-5 TRBV12-3/TRBV12-4 -
CASSELRVGAFF TGTGCCAGCAGTGAACTGAGGGTCGGGGCTTTCTTT - TRBJ1-1 TRBV2 few
CASSYSNSPGGYTF TGTGCCAGCAGTTACTCGAATTCTCCCGGGGGCTACACCTTC - TRBJ1-2 TRBV6-6 once
CASSIHAGEGQPQHF TGTGCCAGTAGTATCCATGCAGGGGAAGGGCAGCCCCAGCATTTT - TRBJ1-5 TRBV19 -
CASSLRSYGYTF TGTGCCAGCAGTTTGAGGAGTTATGGCTACACCTTC - TRBJ1-2 TRBV28 few
CASSRGGNTEAFF TGTGCCAGTAGTAGAGGGGGAAACACTGAAGCTTTCTTT - TRBJ1-1 TRBV19 -
CASSDLQGNYGYTF TGTGCCAGCAGCGATTTACAGGGGAACTATGGCTACACCTTC TRBD1 TRBJ1-2 TRBV5-4 -
CASYERGGYEQYF TGTGCCAGCTATGAAAGGGGTGGCTACGAGCAGTACTTC - TRBJ2-7 TRBV6-5 -
CASNSGGSPLHF TGTGCCAGCAATTCGGGAGGTTCACCCCTCCACTTT - TRBJ1-6 TRBV21-1 -
CASSQGDRQENEKLFF TGCGCCAGCAGCCAAGGGGACAGGCAAGAGAATGAAAAACTGTTTTTT TRBD1 TRBJ1-4 TRBV4-1 -
CASSPWGGRGEKLFF TGTGCCAGCAGCCCCTGGGGAGGGCGGGGTGAAAAACTGTTTTTT - TRBJ1-4 TRBV5-4 -
CASSLEGFRVTYEQYF TGTGCCAGCAGCTTAGAAGGATTCAGGGTTACCTACGAGCAGTACTTC - TRBJ2-7 TRBV7-2 -
CASSLAGQTNYGYTF TGCGCCAGCAGCTTGGCTGGACAGACTAACTATGGCTACACCTTC - TRBJ1-2 TRBV5-1 few
CASSSGQITTDTQYF TGTGCCAGCAGCTCCGGACAGATTACCACAGATACGCAGTATTTT - TRBJ2-3 TRBV5-8 -
CAISRGLNNNSPLHF TGTGCCATCAGCAGGGGGCTCAATAATAATTCACCCCTCCACTTT TRBD1 TRBJ1-6 TRBV10-3 -
CASGDRFSGYTF TGTGCCAGCGGAGACAGGTTCAGTGGCTACACCTTC - TRBJ1-2 TRBV28 -
CASSFREGQPQHF TGTGCCAGCAGCTTCAGGGAGGGTCAGCCCCAGCATTTT - TRBJ1-5 TRBV7-8 few
CASSQTTGSSYNEQFF TGTGCCAGCAGCCAAACAACAGGGAGCTCCTACAATGAGCAGTTCTTC - TRBJ2-1 TRBV11-2 -
CASTSGYNEQFF TGTGCCAGCACGTCCGGTTACAATGAGCAGTTCTTC - TRBJ2-1 TRBV3-1/TRBV3-2 -
CASSATGRGNTEAFF TGCGCCAGCAGCGCGACAGGGCGAGGGAACACTGAAGCTTTCTTT TRBD1 TRBJ1-1 TRBV5-1 -
CASSLGGSNTEAFF TGTGCCAGCAGCTTAGGGGGCAGTAACACTGAAGCTTTCTTT TRBD1 TRBJ1-1 TRBV5-4 -
CASSLYRVYNEQFF TGTGCCAGCAGCTTATACAGAGTCTACAATGAGCAGTTCTTC - TRBJ2-1 TRBV5-6 -
CASSVGSGLAKETQYF TGTGCCAGCAGCGTGGGCTCGGGACTCGCAAAAGAGACCCAGTACTTC - TRBJ2-5 TRBV9 -
CASSLRGRGSPLHF TGTGCCAGCAGCCTGAGGGGGCGCGGGTCACCCCTCCACTTT TRBD1 TRBJ1-6 TRBV3-1/TRBV3-2 -
CASSRPGQGLLNTEAFF TGCGCCAGCAGCCGACCGGGACAGGGGCTTTTGAACACTGAAGCTTTCTTT TRBD1 TRBJ1-1 TRBV4-1 -
CASSPGQDFRGYTF TGTGCCAGTAGTCCTGGACAGGACTTTAGGGGCTACACCTTC TRBD1 TRBJ1-2 TRBV19 -
CASSSGQLTGELFF TGTGCCAGCAGTTCGGGACAGCTCACCGGGGAGCTGTTTTTT TRBD1 TRBJ2-2 TRBV6-5 -
CASSLARGQSYEQYF TGCGCCAGCAGCTTGGCCAGGGGACAGTCCTACGAGCAGTACTTC TRBD1 TRBJ2-7 TRBV5-1 -
CATRGGLAGSTDTQYF TGTGCCACCAGGGGTGGACTAGCGGGGAGCACAGATACGCAGTATTTT TRBD2 TRBJ2-3 TRBV10-3 -
CASSYSLLQNRRSGNTIYF TGTGCCAGCAGTTACTCCCTCCTACAGAACAGACGCTCTGGAAACACCATATATTTT - TRBJ1-3 TRBV6-2/TRBV6-3 -
CASSQALGQGNYEQYF TGTGCCAGCAGCCAAGCTTTGGGGCAGGGCAACTACGAGCAGTACTTC - TRBJ2-7 TRBV4-2 -
CASSYSIGTANTEAFF TGTGCCAGCAGTTACTCGATCGGGACAGCGAACACTGAAGCTTTCTTT TRBD1 TRBJ1-1 TRBV6-5 once
CSLVLRETQYF TGCAGTTTAGTCCTCCGGGAGACCCAGTACTTC - TRBJ2-5 TRBV20-1 -
CASSLEGGVTGWNTEAFF TGTGCCAGCAGCTTGGAAGGGGGCGTGACCGGCTGGAACACTGAAGCTTTCTTT TRBD1 TRBJ1-1 TRBV5-6 -
CATSREVQGRSPLHF TGTGCCACCAGCAGAGAGGTACAGGGGAGGTCACCCCTCCACTTT TRBD1 TRBJ1-6 TRBV15 -
CASSQLGDPRRGEKLFF TGTGCCAGCTCCCAGTTGGGGGACCCCCGGAGGGGTGAAAAACTGTTTTTT - TRBJ1-4 TRBV18 -
CASSKSGGGEKLFF TGTGCCAGCAGCAAATCAGGGGGCGGTGAAAAACTGTTTTTT TRBD1 TRBJ1-4 TRBV9 -
CASSSGTGGTEAFF TGTGCCAGCAGCTCCGGGACAGGGGGCACTGAAGCTTTCTTT TRBD1 TRBJ1-1 TRBV5-5 -
CSSRQDSYNEQFF TGCAGCTCTCGACAGGACTCCTACAATGAGCAGTTCTTC - TRBJ2-1 TRBV29-1 -
CASSKTSGPSDTQYF TGTGCCAGCAGTAAGACTAGCGGGCCTTCAGATACGCAGTATTTT TRBD2 TRBJ2-3 TRBV6-4 -
CASSYGQGTNTEAFF TGTGCCAGCAGTTACGGTCAGGGGACGAACACTGAAGCTTTCTTT - TRBJ1-1 TRBV6-6 -
CATSRVKSYEQYF TGTGCCACCAGCAGAGTTAAGAGCTACGAGCAGTACTTC - TRBJ2-7 TRBV15 -
CASSLEGRGISTAGELFF TGTGCCAGCAGCTTAGAAGGGCGGGGGATATCGACGGCCGGGGAGCTGTTTTTT TRBD2 TRBJ2-2 TRBV13 -
CASRSFRGAYNSPLHF TGTGCCAGTAGGTCCTTCCGGGGGGCCTATAATTCACCCCTCCACTTT - TRBJ1-6 TRBV19 -
CASSLEGGLYNSPLHF TGCGCCAGCAGCTTGGAAGGGGGCCTCTATAATTCACCCCTCCACTTT TRBD1 TRBJ1-6 TRBV5-1 -
CASSFRIRGKAGYTF TGTGCCAGCAGTTTTAGGATCAGGGGCAAGGCTGGCTACACCTTC - TRBJ1-2 TRBV28 -